Listed below are T cell receptor beta chains from one sample, sequenced in a study of regulatory T cells in long-lasting Graves disease. TCRdb re-derived calls from the multiplex PCR reads in MiXCR, one entry per CDR3 protein. Among a few hundred thousand distinct CDR3 sequences listed, around 22% were seen once. Sequencing used peripheral blood mononuclear cells (PBMCs), obtained when the disease was refractory, from a patient treated with antithyroid drugs. The receptors stem from a female donor with Graves disease. CDR3s include the opening cysteine and the closing phenylalanine or tryptophan. The order of the fields is clone size, D gene, J gene, V gene, CDR3 protein, CDR3 DNA. A D gene is named only where the DNA matches it firmly. Rows give clone size only sometimes, using once, few, many, or a class for an expanded clone.

>few|TRBD2|TRBJ2-7|TRBV20-1
CSASRPSGGYEQYF
TGCAGTGCTAGTCGCCCTAGCGGAGGCTACGAGCAGTACTTC
>.|TRBD2|TRBJ2-3|TRBV2
CAPRGLAGGPTTDTQYF
TGTGCCCCCCGCGGTCTAGCGGGAGGGCCCACGACAGATACGCAGTATTTT
>many|.|TRBJ1-1|TRBV5-1
CASSSGRTEAFF
TGTGCCAGCAGCTCTGGCCGCACTGAAGCTTTCTTT
>.|TRBD2|TRBJ2-1|TRBV27
CASASGSGSYNEQFF
TGTGCCAGCGCGAGCGGGAGCGGGTCCTACAATGAGCAGTTCTTC
>few|.|TRBJ1-2|TRBV28
CASKENYGYTF
TGTGCCAGCAAGGAAAACTATGGCTACACCTTC
>many|.|TRBJ2-5|TRBV7-2
CASSSTGNQETQYF
TGTGCCAGCAGCTCGACAGGAAACCAAGAGACCCAGTACTTC
>few|.|TRBJ1-1|TRBV19
CASSIFGNMNTEAFF
TGTGCCAGTAGTATTTTCGGCAACATGAACACTGAAGCTTTCTTT
>few|TRBD1|TRBJ1-5|TRBV20-1
CSAREEFGTGGLQPQHF
TGCAGTGCTAGAGAGGAATTCGGGACAGGGGGTCTTCAGCCCCAGCATTTT
>many|TRBD1|TRBJ1-2|TRBV2
CASGGQGAGYGYTF
TGTGCCAGCGGAGGACAGGGGGCCGGCTATGGCTACACCTTC
>few|TRBD1|TRBJ1-5|TRBV15
CATRETGRNQPQHF
TGTGCCACCAGAGAGACAGGGCGCAATCAGCCCCAGCATTTT
>.|.|TRBJ2-1|TRBV7-8
CASSSTPLQGFSYNEQFF
TGTGCCAGCAGCTCAACCCCCCTACAGGGTTTTTCCTACAATGAGCAGTTCTTC
>.|.|TRBJ1-5|TRBV30
CAWSVPPGLGPQHF
TGTGCCTGGAGTGTACCCCCTGGTTTGGGGCCCCAGCATTTT
>.|.|TRBJ1-2|TRBV4-1
CASSNEAGGVNYGYTF
TGCGCCAGCAGCAATGAAGCGGGGGGCGTTAACTATGGCTACACCTTC
>many|TRBD1|TRBJ1-2|TRBV11-2
CASSPGQGRDYGYTF
TGTGCCAGCAGCCCCGGACAGGGTAGGGACTATGGCTACACCTTC
>.|.|TRBJ2-7|TRBV27
CASSNRGGEQYF
TGTGCCAGCAGTAACAGGGGGGGCGAGCAGTACTTC
>many|.|TRBJ2-7|TRBV6-1
CASSDPRGETSLYEQYF
TGTGCCAGCAGTGACCCCCGAGGGGAGACTTCCCTCTACGAGCAGTACTTC
>.|.|TRBJ2-7|TRBV7-3
CASSHTGYGEQYF
TGTGCCAGCAGCCACACGGGCTACGGGGAGCAGTACTTC
>.|.|TRBJ2-2|TRBV19
CASSIIGGTGELFF
TGTGCCAGTAGTATTATCGGGGGCACCGGGGAGCTGTTTTTT
>once|.|TRBJ2-1|TRBV6-1
CASSQQLIGRGEQFF
TGTGCCAGCAGTCAACAATTGATTGGGCGAGGTGAGCAGTTCTTC
>few|TRBD1|TRBJ1-2|TRBV18
CASSTGQGGSYGYTF
TGTGCCAGCTCAACGGGACAGGGGGGCTCCTATGGCTACACCTTC
>.|TRBD1|TRBJ1-1|TRBV7-3
CASRTNAGTEDTEAFF
TGTGCCAGCAGAACTAACGCCGGGACAGAAGACACTGAAGCTTTCTTT
>.|TRBD2|TRBJ2-7|TRBV19
CASSRGLAGAKNEQYF
TGTGCCAGTAGTCGGGGACTAGCGGGAGCTAAAAACGAGCAGTACTTC
>.|.|TRBJ2-7|TRBV24-1
CATSDLWQVRYEQYF
TGTGCCACCAGTGATTTGTGGCAGGTCCGCTACGAGCAGTACTTC
>.|.|TRBJ2-1|TRBV19
CASSIAAIKNNEQFF
TGTGCCAGTAGTATAGCGGCGATTAAAAACAATGAGCAGTTCTTC
>.|.|TRBJ2-7|TRBV20-1
CSARPGAHEQYF
TGCAGTGCTAGACCGGGGGCCCACGAGCAGTACTTC
>many|.|TRBJ2-7|TRBV27
CAIATPPSYEQYF
TGTGCCATCGCGACCCCCCCGTCCTACGAGCAGTACTTC
>.|TRBD1|TRBJ1-2|TRBV5-4
CASSWQGQDYGYTF
TGTGCCAGCAGTTGGCAGGGACAGGACTATGGCTACACCTTC
>many|.|TRBJ1-1|TRBV6-1
CASSEVRNTEAFF
TGTGCCAGCAGTGAAGTTAGAAACACTGAAGCTTTCTTT
>.|.|TRBJ2-2|TRBV7-3
CASSTRHNTGELFF
TGTGCCAGCAGTACACGACATAACACCGGGGAGCTGTTTTTT